This TCR beta chain emerged from a study of T cells after yellow fever vaccination. Making TCR cDNA involved 5'RACE template switching, which added UMIs and a universal primer site. TCRdb re-analysed the 5' RACE reads in MiXCR, keeping a single row per CDR3 protein. The sample shows more than 300,000 distinct CDR3 sequences, around a tenth of them seen only once. With 4 bases removed from V and 6 bases from J, the gap between germline ends came to 18 bases. Per the germline V gene, CDR1 is LGHDT and CDR2 is YNNKEL (reference sequence). The CDR3 loop spans 15 amino acids. General observations from the study: Researchers noted that a small share of clonotypes showed up in both CD4 and CD8 compartments.

About this clonotype: Its target is unknown.

The starting material was CD4+ T cells sorted from PBMCs, obtained 45 days after the yellow fever booster vaccination. The chain links TRBV3-1 to TRBJ1-2; TRBD1 might be the D (6 bases). The sequence derives from a man aged 18 to 30 who received the YFV17D yellow fever vaccine. The CDR3 coding sequence is TGTGCCAGCAGCCCTCAGGGGACGGGAAGGAATGGCTACACCTTC. Its protein product is CASSPQGTGRNGYTF. The full variable domain, rest sourced from reference TRBV3-1 and TRBJ1-2, is DTAVSQTPKYLVTQMGNDKSIKCEQNLGHDTMYWYKQDSKKFLKIMFSYNNKELIINETVPNRFSPKSPDKAHLNLHINSLELGDSAVYFCASSPQGTGRNGYTFGSGTRLTVV.